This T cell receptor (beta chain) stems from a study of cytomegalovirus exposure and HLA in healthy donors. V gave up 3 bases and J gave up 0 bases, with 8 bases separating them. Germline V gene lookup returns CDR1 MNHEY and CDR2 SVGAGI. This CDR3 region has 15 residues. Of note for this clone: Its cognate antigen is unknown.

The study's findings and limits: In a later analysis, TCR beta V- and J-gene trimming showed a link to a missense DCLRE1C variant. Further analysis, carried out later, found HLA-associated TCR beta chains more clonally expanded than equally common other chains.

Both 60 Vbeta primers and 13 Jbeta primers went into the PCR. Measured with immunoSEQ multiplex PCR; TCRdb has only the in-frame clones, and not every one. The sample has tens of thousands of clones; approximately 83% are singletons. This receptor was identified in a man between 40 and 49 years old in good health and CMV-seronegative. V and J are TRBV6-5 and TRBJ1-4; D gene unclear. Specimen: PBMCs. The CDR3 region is CASSYSSATNEKLFF. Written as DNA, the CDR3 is TGTGCCAGCAGTTATTCCTCTGCAACTAATGAAAAACTGTTTTTT.